This T cell receptor beta chain came from a study of T cells in Graves' hyperthyroidism and ophthalmopathy. Uncontrolled infection, other autoimmune disease, pregnancy or lactation disqualified patients from enrolment. TCR beta CDR3 sequences were amplified from RNA transcripts. The primer set for the first-round RT-PCR of the TCR CDR3 was HTBI. TCRdb called the multiplex PCR reads again in MiXCR, with one record for every CDR3 protein. The sample includes about 110,000 distinct CDR3 sequences, about a sixth of them seen just once. Findings of the study overall: For ophthalmopathy, model prediction preceded onset by a median about 6.2 months.

This clonotype was picked up many times. Its antigen is as yet unknown. The germline gives CDR1 MDHEN, CDR2 SYDVKM. CDR3 size: 11 residues. V was clipped by 6 bases and J by 3 bases, with 5 bases between them. Sequencing input: blood. The gene calls are TRBV28 and TRBJ1-2; D call uncertain. This sequence originates from a woman aged 45-59 years with Graves' hyperthyroidism. CDR3 sequence: CASSADYGYTF. The DNA of the CDR3 is TGTGCCAGCAGCGCGGACTATGGCTACACCTTC.